A single sample is the source of the 17 T cell receptor beta chains below, sequenced in a study of T-cell memory formation after mild COVID-19. Each CDR3 protein is one row after TCRdb ran MiXCR on the 5' RACE reads. The table includes roughly 180,000 distinct CDR3 sequences, 11% detected once. Sequenced input: PBMCs or a T cell subset sorted from them (not recorded which). These receptors originate from a man aged 18 to 30 who had mild COVID-19 (a few samples of this study predate the infection). Cell type and time point are not known.

In its sample, this clonotype was seen a few times. The chain carries TRBV12-3 or TRBV12-4 and TRBJ1-2; 11 bases map to TRBD1. The length of the CDR3 is 13 residues. V gave up 5 bases and J gave up 8 bases; unmatched junction bases: 4. The CDR3 DNA reads as TGTGCCAGCAGTCCCAGGACAGGGGGCGGCTACACCTTC. Residues: CASSPRTGGGYTF.

This clonotype has only one observation. At one end the junction does not follow the germline gene, possibly because of a read error. The V call is TRBV20-1, the J call TRBJ2-1, with D perhaps TRBD1 (8 bases). Germline V gives CDR1 DFQATT, CDR2 SNEGSKA (reference sequence). The CDR3 has 15 amino acids. CDR3 sequence: CNARKAGQVYNEQFF. In DNA form, the CDR3 reads TGCAATGCTAGGAAAGCGGGACAGGTATACAATGAGCAGTTCTTC.

This clonotype was seen a few times. This sequence joins TRBV12-3 or TRBV12-4 and TRBJ1-5; 7 nucleotides agree with TRBD1. The CDR3 runs to 13 residues. V shed 5 bases and J 6 bases; nucleotides not matched to a gene: 4. CDR3 loop: CASSAQGPQPQHF. The CDR3 DNA reads TGTGCCAGCAGTGCACAGGGGCCTCAGCCCCAGCATTTT.

This clonotype was counted between two and nine times. This chain uses TRBV2 with TRBJ2-7; D ambiguous. Trimming pared 8 bases from V and 2 bases from J, leaving 25 bases between. The CDR3 runs to 17 residues. Germline V gene data show CDR1 as SNHLY and CDR2 as FYNNEI. The DNA of the CDR3 is TGTGCCAGCCGCACGGGTCGGCTTCGGACCGCGACCTACGAGCAGTACTTC. This sequence encodes CASRTGRLRTATYEQYF.

This clonotype was seen only a few times. The chain joins TRBV2 to TRBJ1-1; D is unresolved. V dropped 2 bases and J dropped 4 bases, with 14 bases sitting between them. Germline values: CDR1 SNHLY, CDR2 FYNNEI. This CDR3 is built from 15 residues. The CDR3 loop reads CASSEIQGWLTEAFF. In nucleotides, the CDR3 is TGTGCCAGCAGTGAAATACAAGGGTGGCTCACTGAAGCTTTCTTT.

This chain connects TRBV7-2 to TRBJ2-3; 7 positions match TRBD2. This CDR3 has 14 amino acids. Germline assignment: CDR1 SGHTA and CDR2 FQGNSA. The J segment lost 4 bases and the V segment lost 5 bases, leaving 6 bases of the junction unmatched. The CDR3 DNA reads as TGTGCCAGCAGCCCGACGGGGGGAGCAGATACGCAGTATTTT. Its translation is CASSPTGGADTQYF.

This clonotype occurred a few times. The V gene is TRBV6-2 or TRBV6-3, the J gene TRBJ1-1; possible D gene TRBD1, 5 bases. This CDR3 is 15 amino acids long. Germline-derived CDR1 and CDR2 are MNHEY and SVGEGT. V gave up 1 base and J gave up 4 bases, with 13 bases separating them. The CDR3 here is CASSYWEGAGTEAFF. In nucleotides, the CDR3 is TGTGCCAGCAGTTACTGGGAAGGGGCTGGCACTGAAGCTTTCTTT.

The chain has TRBV6-5 and TRBJ2-5; 11 bases match TRBD2. Germline loops: CDR1 MNHEY, CDR2 SVGAGI. The CDR3 runs to 14 residues. Trimming at V came to 6 bases and at J to 9 bases, leaving 9 bases not matched to a gene. This CDR3 reads CASRGLAALGSQYF. For the CDR3, the DNA is TGTGCCAGCAGGGGACTAGCGGCTCTGGGGTCCCAGTACTTC.

This clonotype appeared many times. The rearrangement uses TRBV29-1 and TRBJ2-3; D might be TRBD2 (7 bases). V shed 4 bases and J shed 5 bases, with 10 bases lying between them. The V gene's germline CDR1 is SQVTM and CDR2 ANQGSEA. There are 12 residues in the CDR3. CDR3 region: CSVAGGRDTQYF. The CDR3 DNA reads as TGCAGCGTTGCCGGGGGGCGAGATACGCAGTATTTT.

This chain uses TRBV27 with TRBJ1-3; D gene unclear. Germline V lookup: CDR1 MNHEY, CDR2 SMNVEV (reference sequence). V was trimmed by 5 bases and J by 0 bases, leaving 8 bases between them. This CDR3 has 14 amino acids. Here the CDR3 reads CASSVTYSGNTIYF. DNA for the CDR3: TGTGCCAGCAGTGTGACATACTCTGGAAACACCATATATTTT.

V usage is TRBV12-3 or TRBV12-4 and J usage is TRBJ2-2; maybe TRBD2 (5 bases). V dropped 7 bases and J dropped 7 bases, with 16 bases sitting between them. The CDR3 is made up of 14 amino acids. CDR3 nucleotide sequence: TGTGCCAGCAAAAGCGGTCGGCGTTACGGGGAGCTGTTTTTT. It codes for CASKSGRRYGELFF.

This clonotype was seen repeatedly, ten times or more. The chain uses TRBV4-3 and TRBJ2-3; D gene unclear. CDR1 LGHNA and CDR2 YSLEER come from the germline V gene. The germline V and J ends were trimmed by 0 bases and 6 bases, with 13 bases remaining between them. The CDR3 consists of 15 residues. The CDR3 is CASSQDQFSPDTQYF. Written as DNA, the CDR3 is TGCGCCAGCAGCCAAGATCAGTTCTCGCCTGATACGCAGTATTTT.

The chain has TRBV3-1 and TRBJ2-7; D uncertain. V lost 1 base, J lost 3 bases, and 10 bases lay in between. CDR3 length: 14 residues. Germline CDR1 and CDR2: LGHDT and YNNKEL (reference sequence). The CDR3 nucleotides are TGTGCCAGCAGCCAAGGGCGGCAAGTCTACGAGCAGTACTTC. This sequence encodes CASSQGRQVYEQYF.

V gene TRBV5-1 combines with J gene TRBJ1-6, with TRBD1 as a possible D gene (6 bases). Trimming shortened V by 2 bases and J by 5 bases, and 11 bases separated the two germline ends. Germline V gives CDR1 SGHRS, CDR2 YFSETQ. The CDR3 is 15 amino acids. The CDR3 region is CASSLQGRNNSPLHF. Here the CDR3 DNA reads TGCGCCAGCAGCTTACAGGGCAGGAATAATTCACCCCTCCACTTT.

CDR3 in DNA: TGCGCCAGCAGCTTCCCAGACAGTTATGGCTACACCTTC. As protein: CASSFPDSYGYTF. This rearrangement joins TRBV5-1 to TRBJ1-2, with a weak D call TRBD1 (5 bases). Germline-derived CDR1 and CDR2 are SGHRS and YFSETQ. The CDR3 consists of 13 residues. V was shortened by 2 bases and J by 5 bases, with 10 bases between the two germline ends.

This clonotype was seen only a few times. V gene TRBV10-3 combines with J gene TRBJ2-7; 7 bases are shared with TRBD2. J gave up 6 bases and V 10 bases, and 9 bases lay outside the gene matches. Per the germline V gene, CDR1 is ENHRY and CDR2 is SYGVKD. The CDR3 covers 12 residues. The DNA of the CDR3 is TGTGCCACCTCCATGGGGGGGATCGAGCAGTACGTC. Encoded protein: CATSMGGIEQYV.

The chain couples TRBV7-9 to TRBJ2-7, with D hard to call. Trimming left V 5 bases short and J 0 bases short, with 11 bases between. Germline V CDR1 and CDR2: SEHNR, FQNEAQ (reference sequence). The CDR3 runs to 14 residues. CDR3 sequence (DNA): TGTGCCAGCAGCCTAGGAACAGCCTCCTACGAGCAGTACTTC. This encodes CASSLGTASYEQYF.